This paragraph covers one T cell receptor beta chain sequence. A single count supports this clone. What this receptor recognizes is not known. No much larger clone exists at a distance of one base, and base qualities are not known. Naive and memory CD4+ T cells were separated from cryopreserved PBMCs through CD4 enrichment, which was followed by EasySep naive CD4+ T cell enrichment. Sorted naive or memory CD4+ T cells (10^5) were cultured 1:1 with T cell-depleted PBMCs and CEF peptides for over eight days. Each peptide culture condition was generally run in triplicate replicate wells. Ficoll-Paque PLUS gradient centrifugation was used to isolate PBMCs from leukapheresis product or whole blood. PBMCs were either cryopreserved at -140°C or used fresh in the expansion assay. The QIAamp Micro DNA Kit was used to extract genomic DNA from the CD4+ T cells. The CDR3 holds 14 amino acids from the cysteine to the phenylalanine. Only CDR3 DNA is held: 42 bases, read in frame from base 1. Trimmed from V: 4 bases; trimmed from J: 4 bases; junction bases lacking a gene match: 4. For CDR1 and CDR2, the germline V gene lists SGHVS and FQNEAQ.

This specimen belongs to a study of CD4 T cells in relation to SARS-CoV-2 and coronaviruses (dated by TCRdb to 2020 to 2023). Some background on the complete study: In the ViraFEST assay, PBMCs were cultured with antigen for approximately 11 days, after which TCR beta CDR3s were sequenced to identify antigen-specific clonal expansions. The full convalescent cohort of approximately 13 patients had a median age of around 38 years, ranging from roughly 21 to 80 years. Among the roughly 12 convalescent patients, 8 males and 4 females were included, and two of the subjects were Hispanic. HLA restriction was mapped for shared crossreactive spike epitopes using patient-derived lymphoblastoid cell lines. Memory CD4+ T cell crossreactivity between SARS-CoV-2 and common cold coronavirus spike proteins was assessed at the TCR clonotype level in the study. The Adaptive Biotechnologies TCR-sequencing kit was used for samples from three pre-COVID donors and for the naive versus memory experiments, whereas the other data were Illumina-based. A different, Illumina-based TCR-beta assay was used to sequence expansion assays from other donors in the study.

The study at large found these results: Because no donor provided both pre-pandemic and post-infection samples, tracing the source of pre-existing responses was limited. Small numbers of patients and of tested TCRs were a limitation of the study. In around three fifths of donors, memory CD4+ clonotypes turned up that crossrecognized SARS-CoV-2 and at least one common cold coronavirus spike. Crossreactivity analysis centred on spike protein, so crossreactivity against other viral proteins was not assessed. Naive versus memory sequencing indicated the assay detects memory recall responses rather than primary responses primed during culture. Compared with monoreactive clones, crossreactive clones had significantly weaker SARS-CoV-2-driven expansion, a result consistent with antigenic imprinting.

CEF-cultured naive and memory CD4+ T cell DNA received survey-level immunoSEQ TCR-beta sequencing. The authors' analysis ran thus. During preprocessing, nonproductive sequences were removed, along with CDR3s that did not begin with C, did not end with F or W, or were shorter than 7 amino acids. Antigen-specific clonotypes were called with the MANAFEST web app on the basis of expansion relative to the reference and to other culture wells. To be counted as positive, a clone had to show significant expansion compared with the reference culture, at an FDR below 0.05, in 2 of 3 replicate wells. A further requirement for positive clones was significant expansion compared with all other tandem wells, along with an odds ratio above 5. Cultured and uncultured naive and memory CD4+ repertoires were searched for previously identified spike- and CEF-reactive CDR3s. CDR3 homology was measured as pairwise Levenshtein distance, computed with the stringdist R package after trimming three terminal residues from each end. The clones in this table, taken by TCRdb from immuneACCESS, are in-frame only. Not every clone is retained; where verified, under half of the shortfall comes from an unresolved V gene, and the cause of the rest is unknown. V and J calls and clone size are as listed in that table; D and trimming were resolved from the DNA. The sample data list some 32,000 clones, and about three quarters of these were observed just once. Of the sample, 3% to 3.5% is held by the ten largest clones.

Input material: memory CD4+ T cells from PBMCs, cultured in vitro. According to the study, the label for this sample's cell subset or site signals: memory (non-naive) CD4+ T cells. This clonotype was obtained from an adult with COVID-19. The chain joins TRBV7-8 to TRBJ2-1; 7 bases in the middle match TRBD1. This receptor has the CDR3 CASSSRQGYNEQFF. DNA sequence: TGTGCCAGCAGCTCCAGACAGGGATACAATGAGCAGTTCTTC.